One T cell receptor (beta chain) is described in this entry. Original processing notes: Nucleated cell number was recorded as an estimate derived from reference gene primer amplification. Sequencing used immunoSEQ multiplex PCR; TCRdb keeps in-frame clones, though not all of them. V, J and clone size are those of that table, while D and trimming were read from the DNA. The sample comprises over 150,000 clones, approximately 80% of which are singletons, and 5.5% to 7.5% rests with the top ten. The data were obtained in a study of blood T cell repertoires in COVID-19. Overall study: Samples representing acute and convalescent COVID-19 were sourced from the United States, Italy and Spain. Nucleic acid was either cDNA or gDNA, and it came from T cells, B-cell-depleted T cells, or PBMCs.

The sequence was collected from a human donor in a cohort sampled during active COVID-19. Sequenced: peripheral blood.

As DNA, the CDR3 is TGTGCCAGCAGCTACGCCCTAGACAGGGGCGATGGCTACACCTTC. It encodes CASSYALDRGDGYTF. The chain couples TRBV6-6 to TRBJ1-2, with 8 positions matching TRBD1. Looked up from germline, CDR1 is MNHNY and CDR2 is SVGAGI (reference sequence). The CDR3 contains 15 residues. Unmatched junction bases numbered 12, after V lost 6 bases and J lost 6 bases.